This is a list of T cell receptor beta chains from one sample in a study of beta chain features in type 1 diabetes. Profiling relied on immunoSEQ multiplex PCR, and the TCRdb table lists in-frame clones only, not all of them. The sample lists 200,000 to 250,000 clones, about 9.3% seen once, with around 0.037% in the top ten. The sample was naive CD4+ T cells from blood. The receptors were gathered from a woman between 18 and 30 years old in good health. The conserved cysteine and the conserved F or W are not part of the CDR3 here. Each record gives: CDR3 length, J gene, V gene, CDR3 protein.

CDR3 length: 13; J gene: TRBJ2-1; V gene: TRBV5-4; CDR3 protein: ASSSGTSGTDEQF
CDR3 length: 12; J gene: TRBJ2-2; V gene: TRBV9; CDR3 protein: ASSPGRVTGELF
CDR3 length: 12; J gene: TRBJ2-3; V gene: TRBV5-6; CDR3 protein: ASSLVDSPDTQY
CDR3 length: 13; J gene: TRBJ2-5; V gene: TRBV27; CDR3 protein: ASSSQAGYGETQY
CDR3 length: 14; J gene: TRBJ1-6; V gene: TRBV4-2; CDR3 protein: ASSQDLTGWNSPLH
CDR3 length: 12; J gene: TRBJ1-4; V gene: TRBV15; CDR3 protein: ATSGGATNEKLF
CDR3 length: 12; J gene: TRBJ2-3; V gene: TRBV7-9; CDR3 protein: ASSFDAGTDTQY
CDR3 length: 14; J gene: TRBJ1-4; V gene: TRBV2; CDR3 protein: ASSDEVPSLVEKLF
CDR3 length: 13; J gene: TRBJ2-3; V gene: TRBV5-1; CDR3 protein: ASSLAGRGTDTQY
CDR3 length: 11; J gene: TRBJ2-7; V gene: TRBV27; CDR3 protein: ASSSRTGYEQY
CDR3 length: 12; J gene: TRBJ2-5; V gene: TRBV2; CDR3 protein: ASSAHTGSETQY
CDR3 length: 11; J gene: TRBJ2-7; V gene: TRBV5-1; CDR3 protein: ASRRTGAYEQY
CDR3 length: 12; J gene: TRBJ1-2; V gene: TRBV6-1; CDR3 protein: ASSEGRGTYGYT
CDR3 length: 11; J gene: TRBJ1-1; V gene: TRBV18; CDR3 protein: ASSEGANTEAF
CDR3 length: 10; J gene: TRBJ2-7; V gene: TRBV30; CDR3 protein: ACRDRTYEQY
CDR3 length: 11; J gene: TRBJ2-3; V gene: TRBV7-9; CDR3 protein: ASSLISTDTQY
CDR3 length: 14; J gene: TRBJ2-2; V gene: TRBV2; CDR3 protein: ASSFRSGRNTGELF
CDR3 length: 15; J gene: TRBJ2-7; V gene: TRBV2; CDR3 protein: ASSVTIGGSSSYEQY
CDR3 length: 12; J gene: TRBJ2-5; V gene: TRBV4-1; CDR3 protein: ASSQVAVQETQY
CDR3 length: 16; J gene: TRBJ2-3; V gene: TRBV5-1; CDR3 protein: ASSSRTGASTRTDTQY
CDR3 length: 10; J gene: TRBJ2-3; V gene: TRBV18; CDR3 protein: ASSPAGDTQY
CDR3 length: 12; J gene: TRBJ2-1; V gene: TRBV19; CDR3 protein: ASSSGRSYNEQF
CDR3 length: 12; J gene: TRBJ1-4; V gene: TRBV6-1; CDR3 protein: ASSSGTQGEKLF
CDR3 length: 13; J gene: TRBJ2-5; V gene: TRBV29-1; CDR3 protein: SVRRISGSSETQY
CDR3 length: 13; J gene: TRBJ2-7; V gene: TRBV4-3; CDR3 protein: ASSPSGQETYEQY
CDR3 length: 12; J gene: TRBJ2-7; V gene: TRBV19; CDR3 protein: ASSEGQGRYEQY
CDR3 length: 11; J gene: TRBJ2-7; V gene: TRBV5-1; CDR3 protein: ASSLAGPHEQY
CDR3 length: 13; J gene: TRBJ1-1; V gene: TRBV19; CDR3 protein: ASSISAGKNTEAF
CDR3 length: 14; J gene: TRBJ2-1; V gene: TRBV9; CDR3 protein: ASSVVSGVSYNEQF
CDR3 length: 12; J gene: TRBJ2-7; V gene: TRBV6-1; CDR3 protein: ASSKKGEGHEQY
CDR3 length: 12; J gene: TRBJ1-2; V gene: TRBV25-1; CDR3 protein: ASSWTGQNYGYT
CDR3 length: 10; J gene: TRBJ1-2; V gene: TRBV6-1; CDR3 protein: ASSEARYGYT
CDR3 length: 11; J gene: TRBJ2-7; V gene: TRBV5-1; CDR3 protein: ASSLAGAEGQY
CDR3 length: 15; J gene: TRBJ2-2; V gene: TRBV11-2; CDR3 protein: ASSLKGTAVNTGELF
CDR3 length: 15; J gene: TRBJ2-1; V gene: TRBV14; CDR3 protein: ASSVAPGLAGGNEQF
CDR3 length: 13; J gene: TRBJ2-1; V gene: TRBV9; CDR3 protein: ASSPGPGGPNEQF
CDR3 length: 11; J gene: TRBJ2-1; V gene: TRBV2; CDR3 protein: ASSVWTGREQF
CDR3 length: 11; J gene: TRBJ1-2; V gene: TRBV27; CDR3 protein: ASSLSGSKGYT
CDR3 length: 13; J gene: TRBJ2-3; V gene: TRBV30; CDR3 protein: AWSAGTSVADTQY
CDR3 length: 14; J gene: TRBJ2-2; V gene: TRBV27; CDR3 protein: ASSIQGVPLTGELF
CDR3 length: 12; J gene: TRBJ1-1; V gene: TRBV6-1; CDR3 protein: ASSPWGRNTEAF
CDR3 length: 12; J gene: TRBJ2-7; V gene: TRBV30; CDR3 protein: AWTGTGVAYEQY
CDR3 length: 13; J gene: TRBJ1-1; V gene: TRBV18; CDR3 protein: ASSGTRDRNTEAF